The 7 T cell receptor beta chains below all came from one sample that was sequenced in a study of regulatory T cells in long-lasting Graves disease. With iRepertoire HTBI primers and Arm-PCR of CDR3 regions, TCR beta libraries were built. TCRdb redid the calling of the multiplex PCR reads with MiXCR, one entry per CDR3 protein. The repertoire holds 440,000 or so distinct CDR3 sequences, about 15% seen once, with around 10% in the top ten. This sample's time point: newly diagnosed GD, antithyroid drugs for less than 3 months. Isolated PBMC RNA provided the starting material for the TCR library. In addition, the sample was reused for a study of T cells in Graves' hyperthyroidism and ophthalmopathy.

Sequenced here: peripheral blood mononuclear cells (PBMCs), sampled at new diagnosis, from a patient treated with antithyroid drugs. The source is a woman aged 25 to 45 with Graves disease.

This clonotype was seen more than once but under ten times. This chain joins TRBV19 and TRBJ1-1; D is uncertain. CDR3 length: 15 residues. V lost 3 bases and J lost 1, with 12 bases in between. CDR1 LNHDA and CDR2 SQIVND come from the germline V gene (reference sequence). The CDR3 loop is CASSIPRAGNTEAFF. Written as DNA, the CDR3 is TGTGCCAGTAGTATCCCGAGGGCAGGGAACACTGAAGCTTTCTTT.

On this clonotype: Compared with germline, one end of the junction differs, possibly owing to a read error. V gene TRBV27 combines with J gene TRBJ1-6, with TRBD1 matching 7 bases. The germline CDR1 and CDR2 sequences are MNHEY and SMNVEV (reference sequence). The CDR3 runs 15 residues. DNA for the CDR3: TGTGCCTGCAGTTTTAAAGGGGGCAGAGGTTCACCCCTCCACTTT. Translation: CACSFKGGRGSPLHF.

This clonotype has ten or more counts. The chain joins TRBV6-1 to TRBJ2-7; 8 nucleotides match TRBD2. The CDR3 covers 14 residues. CDR1 is MNHNS and CDR2 is SASEGT in the germline V gene. V shed 6 bases, J shed 4 bases, and the junction held 8 bases outside the gene matches. CDR3 nucleotide sequence: TGTGCCAGCAGCGGTTACCGCGGGGGGTACGAGCAGTACTTC. This codes for CASSGYRGGYEQYF.

This clonotype was observed a single time. This likely came from a read error, as a far larger clone is one base away. The rearrangement links TRBV18 to TRBJ2-1; 7 bases are a match to TRBD1. The CDR3 length is 14 residues. Germline V gives CDR1 KGHSH, CDR2 LQKENI. With 4 bases clipped from V and 13 bases from J, the junction kept 13 bases outside the gene matches. CDR3 nucleotides: TGTGCCAGCTCACTTCGGGACAGCAAAGAGACCCAGTTCTTC. The encoded protein is CASSLRDSKETQFF.

This clonotype was recorded many times. The J gene is TRBJ2-7, the V gene TRBV5-1; the D is unclear. CDR1 is SGHRS, CDR2 YFSETQ, per germline. Trimming took 4 bases from V and 5 from J, leaving 13 bases between them. The CDR3 runs to 13 residues. The CDR3 sequence: CASSPSWADEQYF. The CDR3, as DNA: TGCGCCAGCAGCCCTAGTTGGGCAGACGAGCAGTACTTC.

The chain combines TRBV20-1 with TRBJ1-4; D ambiguous. The germline V gene encodes CDR1 DFQATT and CDR2 SNEGSKA (reference sequence). The CDR3 covers 13 residues. V dropped 2 bases and J dropped 6 bases, with 10 bases sitting between them. The CDR3 bases are TGCAGTGCTAGACGCAGGTTCTATGAAAAACTGTTTTTT. It encodes CSARRRFYEKLFF.

This clonotype was seen repeatedly, ten times or more. The chain employs TRBV6-1 and TRBJ1-1, with D possibly TRBD1 on 5 matching bases. The CDR3 has 13 residues. Trimming removed 6 bases from V and 6 bases from J, with 14 bases in between. Germline CDR1 is MNHNS and CDR2 is SASEGT. The CDR3 DNA is TGTGCCAGCAGACCAGAGGGGTTTTCTGAAGCTTTCTTT. It is translated as CASRPEGFSEAFF.